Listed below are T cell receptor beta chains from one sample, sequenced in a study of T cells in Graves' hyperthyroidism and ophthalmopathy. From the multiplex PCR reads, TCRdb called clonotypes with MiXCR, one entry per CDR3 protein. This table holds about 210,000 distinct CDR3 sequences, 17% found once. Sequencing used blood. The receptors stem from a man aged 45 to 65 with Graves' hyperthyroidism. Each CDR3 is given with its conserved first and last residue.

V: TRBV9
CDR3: CASSFLAGETGELFF

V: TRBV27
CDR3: CASSPNSLRPSRGQFF

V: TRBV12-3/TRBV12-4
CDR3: CASRLREGHYNEQFF

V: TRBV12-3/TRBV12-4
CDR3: CASRKGPVYNEQFF

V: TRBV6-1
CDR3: CASSDAGLGKPQHF

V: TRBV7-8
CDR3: CASSPQVALHEQYF

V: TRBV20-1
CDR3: CSAAGTGGSPADTQYF

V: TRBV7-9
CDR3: CASSHGRIMNTEAFF

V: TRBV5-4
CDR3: CASSADLLLYEQYF

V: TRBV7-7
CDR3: CASSLGAAGQETQYF

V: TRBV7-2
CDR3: CASSRRGGSMNTEAFF

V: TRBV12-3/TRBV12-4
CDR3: CASKMSDRPNTEAFF

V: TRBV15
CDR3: CATSRDPLTSGGGGQFF

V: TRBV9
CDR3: CASSVHRDSVNTEAFF

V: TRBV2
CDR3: CASNLPSASYEQYF

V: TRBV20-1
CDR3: CSATGTSGMSETQYF

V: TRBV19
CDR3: CASSIVGPTSGNTIYF

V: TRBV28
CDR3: CASSSRTGGLFQPQHF